This TCR beta chain was captured by sequencing in a study of cytomegalovirus exposure and HLA in healthy donors. V shed 5 bases and J shed 6 bases, with 13 bases lying between them. In germline, CDR1 is GTSNPN, CDR2 SVGIG (reference sequence). This CDR3 spans 12 amino acids. 13 Jbeta primers and 60 Vbeta primers were used for the PCR. The data were produced by immunoSEQ multiplex PCR, yet TCRdb's version contains in-frame clones alone and is incomplete. This sample has roughly 160,000 clones; approximately 84% occur once, and the top ten carry 3% to 3.5%. The sample was PBMCs. This clonotype was sampled from a woman between 45 and 60 years old in good health and CMV-seropositive. V usage is TRBV30 and J usage is TRBJ1-2, with a possible D match to TRBD1 (6 bases). The DNA of the CDR3 is TGTGCCTGGCAAAGAGGGGGTAATGGCTACACCTTC. This encodes CAWQRGGNGYTF.